What follows are 28 T cell receptor beta chains derived from one specimen sequenced in a study of tissue T cells after allogeneic stem cell transplantation. Sequencing was performed with immunoSEQ multiplex PCR; in TCRdb, only in-frame clones are kept and a portion is missing. The table has more than 45,000 clones, about 73% seen once. The source material was sorted cells pooled from one or two spleens. The receptors stem from a pool of C57BL/6 mice in good health.

As regards this clone: Germline and genes here are mouse. The read comes to an end 1 residue before the CDR3 does, leaving the germline J gene to fill in the end. This sequence joins TRBV12-2 and TRBJ1-1; the match to TRBD1 covers 9 bases. This CDR3 is built from 13 residues. Unmatched junction bases numbered 1, after V lost 2 bases and J lost 4 bases. Germline V gives CDR1 SGHLS, CDR2 HYDKME. The CDR3: CASSPGQGTEVFF. The sequenced part of the CDR3 DNA is TGTGCCAGCTCTCCGGGACAGGGCACAGAAGTCTTC. The entire variable domain, with the rest obtained from reference TRBV12-2 and TRBJ1-1, is as follows: NSGVVQSPRYIIKGKGERSILKCIPISGHLSVAWYQQTQGQELKFFIQHYDKMERDKGNLPSRFSVQQFDDYHSEMNMSALELEDSAVYFCASSPGQGTEVFFGKGTRLTVV.

Only a few counts were recorded for this clone. Gene and germline names: mouse. The CDR3 end falls 1 residue outside the read, so it is completed with the germline J gene. The chain uses TRBV5 and TRBJ2-7; 12 bases match TRBD1. V shed 0 bases, J shed 7 bases, and the junction held 4 bases outside the gene matches. The CDR3 runs to 15 residues. From germline, CDR1 is LGHNA and CDR2 YNLKQL (reference sequence). This chain's CDR3 is CASSQEGDRGREQYF. The covered CDR3 bases are TGTGCCAGCAGCCAAGAAGGGGACAGGGGGCGAGAACAGTAC.

In the case of this clone: The listed genes are named as in mouse. The read ends 1 residue before the CDR3 terminus; that terminus is restored from the germline J gene. The V and J genes are TRBV15 and TRBJ2-7; D is possibly TRBD1 (5 bases). The germline gives CDR1 SGHND, CDR2 FRSKSL. Trimming left V 3 bases short and J 4 bases short, with 7 bases between. The CDR3 contains 12 residues. CDR3 amino acids: CASSFDRYEQYF. CDR3 bases read: TGTGCCAGCAGTTTCGACAGATATGAACAGTAC.

As concerns this clone: The gene names here belong to mouse. The read falls 1 residue short of the CDR3 end, and the missing part is taken from the germline J gene. The rearrangement links TRBV26 to TRBJ1-1; D gene ambiguous. V gave up 6 bases and J gave up 0 bases, with 2 bases separating them. The germline CDR1 and CDR2 sequences are KGHPV and FQNQEV (reference sequence). This CDR3 has 11 residues. The chain's CDR3 is CASRKNTEVFF. The DNA read from the CDR3 is TGTGCCAGCAGAAAGAACACAGAAGTCTTC.

A note on this clone: The germline and genes are mouse ones. The CDR3 end lies 1 residue beyond the end of the read and is filled in from the germline J gene. The genes are TRBV16 and TRBJ2-7; the match to TRBD2 covers 7 bases. J was trimmed by 0 bases and V by 0 bases; bases with no gene match: 5. This CDR3 comprises 16 residues. Germline V CDR1 and CDR2: SGHSA, FRNQAP. Incomplete CDR3 DNA: TGTGCAAGCAGCTTAGATCGGGGGGGAAGCTCCTATGAACAGTAC. Amino acid sequence: CASSLDRGGSSYEQY. The complete CDR3 reads CASSLDRGGSSYEQYF.

Note on this clone: Gene and germline names: mouse. Read sequence stops 1 residue before the CDR3 end, and the germline J gene provides the missing end. The chain is built from TRBV14 and TRBJ2-5; weak D call: TRBD1 (5 bases). CDR3 length: 14 residues. The V end was cut by 2 bases, the J end by 5 bases, with 12 bases between. Germline CDR1 SGHDT, CDR2 FRDEAV. CDR3 residues: CASSFFGRGDTQYF. Incomplete CDR3 DNA: TGTGCCAGCAGTTTTTTCGGGAGGGGAGACACCCAGTAC.

As for this clone: Mouse gene names apply. The CDR3 is cut off 1 residue early in the read; its end comes from the germline J gene. The rearrangement joins TRBV13-2 to TRBJ2-3; D not certain. This CDR3 is 14 amino acids long. The V gene's germline CDR1 is NNHNN and CDR2 SYGAGS (reference sequence). With 1 base removed from V and 0 bases from J, the gap between germline ends came to 6 bases. CDR3 protein: CASGDKGSAETLYF. Partial CDR3 DNA: TGTGCCAGCGGTGATAAGGGTAGTGCAGAAACGCTGTAT.

Remarks on this clone: The gene names given are mouse names. Read data end 1 residue before the CDR3 end; the end is taken from the germline J gene. The gene calls are TRBV14 and TRBJ1-1; no clear D gene. The V end lost 4 bases, the J end lost 3 bases, and 7 bases lay between the germline ends. The CDR3 length is 12 residues. CDR1 is SGHDT, CDR2 FRDEAV, per germline. The CDR3 spells CASSRQDTEVFF. The CDR3 DNA, read in part, is TGTGCCAGCAGTCGGCAGGACACAGAAGTCTTC.

A note on this clone: Gene names denote mouse genes. From the germline J gene comes the end of the CDR3, since the read stops 1 residue before it. The chain has TRBV16 and TRBJ1-3; 8 positions match TRBD1. V trimming: 0 bases; J trimming: 4 bases; junction bases outside the gene matches: 2. This CDR3 contains 15 residues. Germline CDR1 is SGHSA and CDR2 is FRNQAP. Incomplete CDR3 DNA: TGTGCAAGCAGCTTAGATTACAGGGGGGGAAATACGCTCTAT. Translation: CASSLDYRGGNTLY. The complete CDR3 reads CASSLDYRGGNTLYF.

Regarding this clone: Gene labels here are mouse ones. The read is 1 residue too short to cover the CDR3 end, so that end is filled in from the germline J gene. The gene calls are TRBV14 and TRBJ1-4; D unresolved. The CDR3 extends over 14 amino acids. The germline V gene encodes CDR1 SGHDT and CDR2 FRDEAV. V gave up 2 bases and J gave up 1 base, with 6 bases separating them. This chain's CDR3 is CASSLANSNERLFF. Incomplete CDR3 DNA: TGTGCCAGCAGTTTAGCAAATTCCAACGAAAGATTATTT.

As regards this clone: Mouse germline and gene names are used. The read terminates 1 residue before the CDR3 end, so the remaining end is supplied by the germline J gene. V is TRBV13-1 and J is TRBJ2-1, with 7 bases that match TRBD1. The CDR3 loop spans 15 amino acids. Germline CDR1 NSHNY, CDR2 SYGAGN. V shed 3 bases and J 3 bases; nucleotides not matched to a gene: 6. This CDR3 reads CASSGARDSYAEQFF. The CDR3 bases that were read are TGTGCCAGCAGTGGGGCCCGGGACAGCTATGCTGAGCAGTTC.

As to this clone: Gene names and germline refer to mouse. The CDR3 extends 1 residue past the end of the read, so its final part is completed from the germline J gene. J is TRBJ2-1 and V is TRBV31; 8 bases line up with TRBD1. The CDR3 has 14 residues. CDR1 GKSSPN and CDR2 SITVG come from the germline V gene. J was trimmed by 0 bases and V by 5 bases; bases with no gene match: 3. This chain's CDR3 is CAWATGDNYAEQFF. CDR3 DNA (partial): TGTGCCTGGGCGACAGGGGATAACTATGCTGAGCAGTTC.

A remark on this clone: Genes here carry mouse names. The CDR3 end is not reached by the read, which stops 1 residue before it; the germline J gene fills it in. The chain employs TRBV5 and TRBJ1-1; TRBD1 aligns across 7 bases. This CDR3 contains 12 residues. CDR1 and CDR2 from the germline V gene are LGHNA and YNLKQL (reference sequence). V was clipped by 0 bases and J by 10 bases; unmatched bases: 2. CDR3 residues: CASSQDNRGVFF. The sequenced CDR3 bases are TGTGCCAGCAGCCAAGATAACAGGGGAGTCTTC.

Worth noting for this clone: Gene labels here are mouse ones. CDR3 DNA, as far as it was read: TGTGCCAGCAGCCAAGAAGGGCGGACTGGGGGGAGTGCAGAAACGCTGTAT. Translating it yields CASSQEGRTGGSAETLY. The complete CDR3 reads CASSQEGRTGGSAETLYF. V and J are TRBV5 and TRBJ2-3; TRBD2 matches at 11 bases. The read terminates 1 residue ahead of where the CDR3 ends, so the germline J gene completes it. The germline V gene has CDR1 LGHNA and CDR2 YNLKQL (reference sequence). V gave up 0 bases and J gave up 0 bases; unmatched junction bases: 5. This CDR3 is 18 amino acids long.

On this clone: Gene labels here are mouse ones. The read gets to within 1 residue of the CDR3 end, and the germline J gene fills in the rest. The chain couples TRBV19 to TRBJ2-7; either TRBD1 or TRBD2 may supply D (5 bases each). CDR3 length equals 13 residues. CDR1 and CDR2 from the germline V gene are FNHDT and SITEND (reference sequence). V lost 2 bases, J lost 3 bases, and 9 bases lay in between. This CDR3 reads CASSMGEFYEQYF. The sequenced CDR3 bases are TGTGCCAGCAGTATGGGGGAGTTCTATGAACAGTAC.

About this clone itself: Gene names denote mouse genes. With the read ending 1 residue before the CDR3 end, the germline J gene is used to fill in that end. In the same sample, other DNA sequences code for this CDR3. The V gene is TRBV12-1, the J gene TRBJ2-7; either TRBD1 or TRBD2 may supply D (5 bases each). Deletions cut 4 bases from V and 3 bases from J, with 12 bases between. The length of the CDR3 is 13 residues. CDR1 is SGHSN, CDR2 HYEKVE, per germline. CDR3 sequence reads: CASSPGLGYEQYF. The CDR3 DNA, read in part, is TGTGCCAGCTCCCCGGGGCTGGGCTATGAACAGTAC.

Details on this clone: Genes and germline are mouse. The read gets to within 1 residue of the CDR3 end, and the germline J gene fills in the rest. J is TRBJ2-4 and V is TRBV13-3; D may be TRBD2 (5 bases). This CDR3 comprises 13 residues. The V gene's germline CDR1 is NNHDY and CDR2 SYVADS. The V end lost 2 bases, the J end lost 8 bases, and 12 bases lay between the germline ends. The CDR3 DNA, read in part, is TGTGCCAGCAGTGAAATTGGGGAAAGCACCTTGTAC. Translating gives CASSEIGESTLY. The full CDR3 protein is CASSEIGESTLYF.

About this clone itself: Germline and genes: mouse. The read ends 1 residue early relative to the CDR3; the germline J gene fills the gap. The V call is TRBV15, the J call TRBJ2-5; a possible D gene is TRBD1 (6 bases). The CDR3 spans 13 residues. V was clipped by 4 bases and J by 6 bases, with 11 bases between them. Germline V gene lookup returns CDR1 SGHND and CDR2 FRSKSL. CDR3 DNA, as far as it was read: TGTGCCAGCAGTTCTACAGGGACCGACACCCAGTAC. This codes for CASSSTGTDTQY. The full CDR3 is CASSSTGTDTQYF.

This clone was seen just once. These gene names are mouse names. The CDR3 is cut off 1 residue early in the read; its end comes from the germline J gene. V gene TRBV2 combines with J gene TRBJ2-2, with TRBD2 matching 12 bases. Germline CDR1 LGHNA, CDR2 YSYQKL. The CDR3 runs to 16 residues. V trimming: 1 base; J trimming: 4 bases; junction bases outside the gene matches: 1. CDR3 DNA (partial): TGTGCCAGCAGCCAAGGGACTGGGGGGGTCACCGGGCAGCTCTAC. Encoded protein: CASSQGTGGVTGQLY. The full CDR3 sequence reads CASSQGTGGVTGQLYF.

The sample holds one count of this clone. Gene labels here are mouse ones. The CDR3 goes on 1 residue after the read ends, and that part is filled in from the germline J gene. The V and J genes are TRBV2 and TRBJ2-3; D not resolved. The V end lost 4 bases, the J end lost 0 bases, and 5 bases lay between the germline ends. Looked up from germline, CDR1 is LGHNA and CDR2 is YSYQKL. CDR3 size: 13 residues. CDR3 protein: CASSPHSAETLYF. Partial CDR3 DNA: TGTGCCAGCAGCCCCCACAGTGCAGAAACGCTGTAT.

Remarks on this clone: The germline and genes are mouse ones. The read terminates 1 residue before the CDR3 end, so the remaining end is supplied by the germline J gene. This chain uses TRBV2 with TRBJ1-1; D is ambiguous. The germline V gene encodes CDR1 LGHNA and CDR2 YSYQKL. The CDR3 covers 14 residues. V lost 0 bases, J lost 1 base, and 6 bases lay in between. The CDR3 is CASSQDRINTEVFF. The sequenced part of the CDR3 DNA is TGTGCCAGCAGCCAAGACAGGATAAACACAGAAGTCTTC.

Notes on this clone: Mouse gene names apply. With the read ending 1 residue before the CDR3 end, the germline J gene is used to fill in that end. The chain couples TRBV31 to TRBJ2-4; D may be TRBD1 or TRBD2 (6 bases each). V gave up 0 bases and J gave up 0 bases, with 7 bases separating them. Germline CDR1 and CDR2: GKSSPN and SITVG. This CDR3 contains 14 residues. The covered CDR3 bases are TGTGCCTGGAGTCTAGGGGGGAGTCAAAACACCTTGTAC. Protein: CAWSLGGSQNTLY. The full CDR3 sequence reads CAWSLGGSQNTLYF. Filled out from reference TRBV31 and TRBJ2-4, the complete variable domain reads AQTIHQWPVAEIKAVGSPLSLGCTIKGKSSPNLYWYWQATGGTLQQLFYSITVGQVESVVQLNLSASRPKDDQFILSTEKLLLSHSGFYLCAWSLGGSQNTLYFGAGTRLSVL.

With regard to this clone: These gene names are mouse names. The sequenced fragment ends 1 residue before the CDR3 boundary, so the rest is inferred from the germline J gene. The chain recombines TRBV29 with TRBJ2-3; 11 bases agree with TRBD1. V lost 3 bases, J lost 4 bases, and 3 bases stayed unmatched. This CDR3 is built from 15 residues. Per germline, CDR1 MSHET and CDR2 SYDVDS. CDR3 bases read: TGTGCTAGCAGTTTTGGACAGGGGGCGTCAGAAACGCTGTAT. It yields the protein CASSFGQGASETLY. The CDR3 as a whole reads CASSFGQGASETLYF.

This clone was seen just once. Gene names are mouse gene names. The read ends 1 residue shy of where the CDR3 ends; the end is completed using the germline J gene. The rearrangement links TRBV1 to TRBJ2-3; 10 bases align to TRBD2. This CDR3 has 17 residues. Germline trimming cut 2 bases from V and 0 bases from J; bases unmatched to any gene: 5. The V gene's germline CDR1 is NSQYPW and CDR2 LRSPGD (reference sequence). Here the CDR3 reads CTCSAPPGLGSAETLYF. CDR3 bases read: TGCACCTGCAGTGCACCTCCGGGACTGGGGAGTGCAGAAACGCTGTAT.

In the case of this clone: Gene and germline names: mouse. At the DNA level, this CDR3 is encoded by other sequences in the same sample as well. This CDR3 reads CASSLTDSGNTLYF. The DNA read from the CDR3 is TGTGCCAGCAGCCTGACAGATTCTGGAAATACGCTCTAT. The V call is TRBV4, the J call TRBJ1-3; D might be TRBD1 (5 bases). Coverage ceases 1 residue before the CDR3 finishes, and the germline J gene fills in the end. CDR3 length: 14 residues. The ends were cut back, 5 bases at V and 0 bases at J, with 8 bases in the middle. Germline V CDR1 and CDR2: LGHDT, YNNKQL (reference sequence). Full variable domain (remainder filled in from reference TRBV4 and TRBJ1-3): ETAVFQTPNYHVTQVGNEVSFNCKQTLGHDTMYWYKQDSKKLLKIMFSYNNKQLIVNETVPRRFSPQSSDKAHLNLRIKSVEPEDSAVYLCASSLTDSGNTLYFGEGSRLIVV.

Concerning this clone itself: Genes and germline come from the mouse. The CDR3 end lies 1 residue beyond the end of the read and is filled in from the germline J gene. The chain has TRBV31 and TRBJ2-2; D is unclear. The V end lost 0 bases, the J end lost 0 bases, and 5 bases lay between the germline ends. CDR3 length: 14 residues. Germline loops: CDR1 GKSSPN, CDR2 SITVG. Incomplete CDR3 DNA: TGTGCCTGGAGTCTAGACACAAACACCGGGCAGCTCTAC. This translates into CAWSLDTNTGQLY. The entire CDR3 sequence reads CAWSLDTNTGQLYF. Full variable domain (missing parts from reference TRBV31 and TRBJ2-2): AQTIHQWPVAEIKAVGSPLSLGCTIKGKSSPNLYWYWQATGGTLQQLFYSITVGQVESVVQLNLSASRPKDDQFILSTEKLLLSHSGFYLCAWSLDTNTGQLYFGEGSKLTVL.

About this clone: Each gene name is a mouse one. The sequence runs out 1 residue before the end of the CDR3; the remainder is reconstructed from the germline J gene. V gene TRBV3 combines with J gene TRBJ1-1; 8 bases are a match to TRBD1. The CDR3 is 14 residues long. J lost 3 bases, V lost 5 bases, and 5 bases had no gene match. Germline V lookup: CDR1 SNHLY, CDR2 FYNGKV (reference sequence). The sequenced CDR3 bases are TGTGCCAGCAGCGCGGACAGGGTTGACACAGAAGTCTTC. Translation: CASSADRVDTEVF. From start to end, the CDR3 is CASSADRVDTEVFF.

On this clone: The listed genes are named as in mouse. The CDR3 extends 1 residue past the end of the read, so its final part is completed from the germline J gene. This sequence joins TRBV19 and TRBJ2-5; D perhaps matches TRBD2 (5 bases). Trimming took 4 bases from V and 4 from J, leaving 7 bases between them. The CDR3 is 12 residues long. Germline assignment: CDR1 FNHDT and CDR2 SITEND (reference sequence). The CDR3 here is CASSSWEDTQYF. The DNA read from the CDR3 is TGTGCCAGCAGTTCCTGGGAAGACACCCAGTAC.